This paragraph covers one TCR beta chain sequence. The antigen is undetermined. This entry is derived from a study of cytomegalovirus exposure and HLA in healthy donors. The overall study: Among 398 genotyped donors, about 80% fell in the Caucasian-associated ancestry cluster.

Whole-study results and caveats: Later on, an analysis tied 15,000 to 20,000 TCR beta sequences to HLA alleles at 0.05 false discovery rate. Investigators reported 150 to 200 TCR beta chains as tied to cytomegalovirus. In a later analysis, most CMV-associated TCR beta chains appeared HLA-restricted.

PCR employed 60 Vbeta and 13 Jbeta primers. Only in-frame clones appear in the TCRdb table, and some are missing; sequencing was by immunoSEQ multiplex PCR. The specimen's table records more than 100,000 clones. The V gene end was trimmed by 3 bases and the J gene end by 2 bases; junction bases not matched to a gene: 6. The CDR3 loop spans 16 amino acids. Germline-derived CDR1 and CDR2 are SGHTA and FQGNSA. Source material: PBMCs. This chain connects TRBV7-2 to TRBJ2-3; TRBD2 agrees at 9 bases. The sequence came from a man in his forties in good health and CMV-seronegative. The CDR3 protein is CASSFGTSRYTDTQYF. In DNA form, the CDR3 reads TGTGCCAGCAGCTTCGGGACTAGCAGGTACACAGATACGCAGTATTTT.